These 23 T cell receptor beta chains share one sample of origin, sequenced in a study of T cell repertoires in cytomegalovirus infection. TCRdb independently ran MiXCR on the reads; one entry per CDR3 protein. The profile covers hundreds of thousands of distinct CDR3 sequences, with 35% to 40% appearing a single time and around 2.6% taken by the ten largest. The sequenced sample consisted of PBMCs. These receptors all stem from a human donor in good health (CMV status not recorded). Some clones in this sample may be carry-over from other donors' samples.

CDR3 coding DNA: TGTGCCAGCAGCCCCGAGGGGACAGAGACCCAGTACTTC. Translated: CASSPEGTETQYF. This chain connects TRBV7-4 to TRBJ2-5; TRBD1 or TRBD2 may be the D gene (5 bases each). This CDR3 comprises 13 residues. Germline V gene data show CDR1 as SGHVT and CDR2 as SQSDAQ. V shed 5 bases and J shed 4 bases, with 11 bases lying between them.

This clonotype was detected ten times or more. This chain joins TRBV7-2 and TRBJ1-1; 7 nucleotides agree with TRBD1. J gave up 5 bases and V 5 bases, and 5 bases lay outside the gene matches. Per the germline V gene, CDR1 is SGHTA and CDR2 is FQGNSA. The CDR3 extends over 13 amino acids. CDR3 coding DNA: TGTGCCAGCAGCCCAGACAGGGTTACTGAAGCTTTCTTT. As protein: CASSPDRVTEAFF.

The rearrangement links TRBV28 to TRBJ2-3; D gene uncertain. CDR1 is MDHEN and CDR2 is SYDVKM in the germline V gene. The CDR3 length is 15 residues. Between the trimmed V and J ends, which lost 6 bases and 6 bases, there was a span of 19 bases. CDR3 in DNA: TGTGCCAGCAGATTCAATTATAAGACGAAGGATACGCAGTATTTT. Translating gives CASRFNYKTKDTQYF.

There are a few counts of this clonotype. The CDR3 is CALAANTGELFF. The CDR3 DNA sequence: TGTGCCCTGGCAGCGAACACCGGGGAGCTGTTTTTT. This chain connects TRBV7-6 to TRBJ2-2; D ambiguous. With 11 bases removed from V and 0 bases from J, the gap between germline ends came to 7 bases. Germline lookup yields CDR1 SGHVS and CDR2 FNYEAQ. The CDR3 is made up of 12 amino acids.

As regards this clonotype: This may be a read error, as it is one base from a much larger clone. This sequence joins TRBV7-2 and TRBJ2-2; 12 bases match TRBD2. This CDR3 spans 16 amino acids. The germline CDR1 and CDR2 sequences are SGHTA and FQGNSA. As DNA, the CDR3 is TGTGCCAGCAGCTTAGTGACTAGCGGGAGCACCGTGGAGCTGTTTTTT. Its protein product is CASSLVTSGSTVELFF.

In its sample, this clonotype was seen a few times. The rearrangement joins TRBV12-3 or TRBV12-4 to TRBJ1-1; D is undetermined. CDR3 length: 14 amino acids. The V end lost 3 bases, the J end lost 1 base, and 9 bases lay between the germline ends. The CDR3 nucleotides read TGTGCCAGCAGTTTCGGCCTCCGGAACACTGAAGCTTTCTTT. Translated: CASSFGLRNTEAFF.

The sample holds a few counts of this clonotype. This rearrangement joins TRBV5-5 to TRBJ2-5; 8 bases map to TRBD1. The V gene's germline CDR1 is SGHKS and CDR2 YYEKEE (reference sequence). The CDR3 loop spans 14 amino acids. After removal of 5 bases from V and 7 bases from J, the junction contained 10 bases not matched to a gene. The DNA of the CDR3 is TGTGCCAGCAGTTCGGACAGGGCCTGGGGGACCCAGTACTTC. Protein: CASSSDRAWGTQYF.

This sequence joins TRBV7-9 and TRBJ2-7, with D hard to call. The CDR3 loop spans 17 amino acids. The germline CDR1 and CDR2 sequences are SEHNR and FQNEAQ (reference sequence). Trimming removed 8 bases at V and 0 bases at J, with 23 bases between. CDR3 sequence reads: CASLPQATSPSSYEQYF. CDR3 nucleotide sequence: TGTGCCAGCCTGCCCCAGGCCACGTCGCCGAGCTCCTACGAGCAGTACTTC.

The V and J genes are TRBV28 and TRBJ2-3; 7 positions match TRBD2. Germline V gene sequence: CDR1 MDHEN, CDR2 SYDVKM. The length of the CDR3 is 16 residues. Germline trimming cut 4 bases from V and 2 bases from J; bases unmatched to any gene: 9. The CDR3 protein is CASSSLSGGNTDTQYF. The CDR3 DNA reads TGTGCCAGCAGTTCTTTGTCGGGGGGAAACACAGATACGCAGTATTTT.

This clonotype was observed a handful of times. The rearrangement joins TRBV7-6 to TRBJ2-1; D remains ambiguous. Germline V lookup: CDR1 SGHVS, CDR2 FNYEAQ. Trimming cost V 6 bases and J 3 bases, with 12 bases left between them. This CDR3 has 14 residues. In DNA, the CDR3 is TGTGCCAGCAGTTTGGCGGACCACTACAATGAGCAGTTCTTC. It translates to CASSLADHYNEQFF.

Concerning this clonotype: A much larger clone lies one base from this, so it may be a read error. The chain combines TRBV7-9 with TRBJ2-5; D is ambiguous. The germline V gene has CDR1 SEHNR and CDR2 FQNEAQ (reference sequence). V was cut by 0 bases and J by 3 bases, with 17 bases left in between. The CDR3 spans 17 residues. CDR3 residues: CASSLARSEGLKETQYF. CDR3 coding DNA: TGTGCCAGCAGCTTAGCGCGGTCTGAAGGTTTAAAAGAGACCCAGTACTTC.

This clonotype was found a few times. V gene TRBV19 combines with J gene TRBJ1-3; a possible D gene is TRBD1 (6 bases). Germline V CDR1 and CDR2: LNHDA, SQIVND (reference sequence). V lost 7 bases and J lost 4, with 23 bases in between. This CDR3 comprises 17 residues. The CDR3 is CASTLLPGHSPGNTIYF. CDR3 DNA sequence: TGTGCCAGTACCCTATTACCGGGACACTCGCCGGGAAACACCATATATTTT.

The chain joins TRBV2 to TRBJ2-1, with a tentative D call TRBD2 (6 bases). Germline CDR1 SNHLY, CDR2 FYNNEI. V shed 3 bases and J shed 1 base, with 13 bases lying between them. CDR3 size: 16 residues. CDR3 protein: CASSDPGSSSYNEQFF. The CDR3 bases are TGTGCCAGCAGTGACCCCGGGAGTAGTTCCTACAATGAGCAGTTCTTC.

CDR3 nucleotides: TGCGCCAGCAACCCCGCCGGGACTAGCGGGGTCAATGAGCAGTTCTTC. Residues: CASNPAGTSGVNEQFF. This chain links TRBV5-1 with TRBJ2-1, with TRBD2 identical over 13 bases. V was pared by 6 bases and J by 6 bases, with 9 bases of the junction left unmatched. The germline V gene encodes CDR1 SGHRS and CDR2 YFSETQ. The CDR3 totals 16 residues.

This clonotype has just a few counts. The V gene is TRBV19, the J gene TRBJ2-2; D is perhaps TRBD1 (6 bases). This CDR3 spans 16 amino acids. V lost 6 bases and J 1 base, leaving 15 bases between the germline ends. CDR1 is LNHDA and CDR2 is SQIVND in the germline V gene (reference sequence). For the CDR3, the DNA is TGTGCCAGTAGGGATGGGACACAAAGGAACACCGGGGAGCTGTTTTTT. It is translated as CASRDGTQRNTGELFF.

V is TRBV5-1 and J is TRBJ1-1, with a weak D call TRBD1 (6 bases). With 6 bases removed from V and 4 bases from J, the gap between germline ends came to 13 bases. The CDR3 length is 13 residues. CDR1 is SGHRS, CDR2 YFSETQ, per germline. The CDR3 spells CASKIQGGTEAFF. The CDR3 DNA follows: TGCGCCAGCAAAATACAGGGCGGCACTGAAGCTTTCTTT.

This chain links TRBV20-1 with TRBJ2-1; 11 bases map to TRBD2. The germline V gene encodes CDR1 DFQATT and CDR2 SNEGSKA (reference sequence). The CDR3 loop spans 17 amino acids. The V segment lost 3 bases and the J segment 8 bases; nucleotides outside the gene matches: 15. CDR3 bases: TGCAGTGCTAGGGGGACTAGCGGAGTTTTGAGCGGTTATGAGCAGTTCTTC. Encoded protein: CSARGTSGVLSGYEQFF.

This clonotype was found many times. The CDR3 is CASSETGYEQYF. The CDR3 coding sequence is TGTGCCAGCAGTGAGACGGGATACGAGCAGTACTTC. The V gene is TRBV6-1, the J gene TRBJ2-7; D is possibly TRBD2 (5 bases). Trimming pared 3 bases from V and 4 bases from J, leaving 7 bases between. Germline V gene data show CDR1 as MNHNS and CDR2 as SASEGT. This CDR3 comprises 12 residues.

This clonotype showed up just a few times. This chain links TRBV7-9 with TRBJ1-1; tentatively, D is TRBD1 (6 bases). V lost 4 bases and J 11 bases, leaving 11 bases between the germline ends. Germline V gene lookup returns CDR1 SEHNR and CDR2 FQNEAQ (reference sequence). The CDR3 covers 11 residues. The DNA of the CDR3 is TGTGCCAGCAGCTGGACAGCGGGGGCTTTCTTT. It specifies CASSWTAGAFF. The full variable domain, its missing parts supplied by reference TRBV7-9 and TRBJ1-1, is DTGVSQNPRHKITKRGQNVTFRCDPISEHNRLYWYRQTLGQGPEFLTYFQNEAQLEKSRLLSDRFSAERPKGSFSTLEIQRTEQGDSAMYLCASSWTAGAFFGQGTRLTVV.

CDR3 protein: CASSSMYNEQFF. For the CDR3, the DNA is TGTGCCAGCAGCTCCATGTACAATGAGCAGTTCTTC. This chain uses TRBV9 with TRBJ2-1; no definite D call. The V and J ends lost 4 bases and 4 bases respectively, with 6 bases between them. Germline V gives CDR1 SGDLS, CDR2 YYNGEE. This CDR3 has 12 amino acids.

This clonotype showed up many times. The rearrangement links TRBV7-2 to TRBJ2-7; 10 nucleotides line up with TRBD1. CDR1 SGHTA and CDR2 FQGNSA come from the germline V gene. This CDR3 comprises 14 residues. Trimming removed 5 bases from V and 3 bases from J; junction bases left unmatched: 4. The CDR3: CASSPRDRGYEQYF. In DNA form, the CDR3 reads TGTGCCAGCAGCCCCCGGGACAGGGGCTACGAGCAGTACTTC.

This clonotype has a handful of counts. The chain links TRBV24-1 to TRBJ2-7; 7 bases are a match to TRBD1. This CDR3 is 15 amino acids long. Per the germline V gene, CDR1 is KGHDR and CDR2 is SFDVKD. Trimming cost V 0 bases and J 6 bases; bases outside gene matches: 7. CDR3 sequence reads: CATSDLATGTSEQYF. Here the CDR3 DNA reads TGTGCCACCAGTGATTTGGCGACAGGGACCTCCGAGCAGTACTTC.

Of note for this clonotype: Because the CDR3 is missing its conserved closing phenylalanine or tryptophan, this is likely a read error. The rearrangement links TRBV7-1 to TRBJ1-2; no definite D call. TRBV7-1 is an ORF, and what it does is uncertain. The CDR3 runs to 15 residues. V lost 5 bases and J 5 bases, leaving 18 bases between the germline ends. The CDR3 nucleotides are TGTGCCAGCAGCCCGGATGGAGGGCCCCCTTATGGCTACACCTTA. Its protein product is CASSPDGGPPYGYTL.